Described below is a single T cell receptor (beta chain) sequence and its context. Its antigen is unknown. Possible read error: a much larger clone is one base away. This entry belongs to a study of PD-L1 blockade in urothelial cancer. Here immunoSEQ multiplex PCR was the method, and the copy in TCRdb shows in-frame clones only, minus some. The sample has 45,000 to 70,000 clones, about 85% seen once. The CDR3 consists of 15 residues. CDR1 and CDR2 (germline): MRHNA, SNTAGT. With V trimmed by 2 bases and J by 1 base, 0 bases remained unmatched. Noted time point: pretreatment peripheral blood. The study's findings and limits: Lower than median blood TCR clonality before treatment predicted better survival.

The TCR comes from a man aged 70 or older with urothelial cancer. The sample was PBMCs, taken around atezolizumab (anti-PD-L1) treatment. The chain recombines TRBV6-4 with TRBJ2-3; 10 bases fit TRBD1. CDR3 DNA: TGTGCCAGCAGTGACGGGACAGGGGGCACAGATACGCAGTATTTT. Translation: CASSDGTGGTDTQYF.